This T cell receptor beta chain was identified during a study of early T cells in non-severe SARS-CoV-2 infection. About the research overall: The authors sequenced bulk RNA from unsorted whole blood, leaving chains unpaired.

This CDR3 is built from 16 residues. V was trimmed by 5 bases and J by 9 bases, leaving 23 bases between them. CDR1 and CDR2 from the germline V gene are SGHAT and FQNNGV. This clonotype was seen at least ten times. As yet, its antigen is unknown. Study-wide results and limits: Sequences matched to VDJdb favored anti-spike CD8 responses, while private and CD4 specificities were missed.

Unique molecular identifiers tagged individual cDNA molecules. TCRdb recomputed calls from the 5' RACE reads with MiXCR, one row per CDR3 protein. The data contain 85,000 to 120,000 distinct CDR3 sequences, around 13% of them singletons. The sample comprised whole blood. The chain couples TRBV11-2 to TRBJ2-1; either TRBD1 or TRBD2 may fit D (5 bases each). This TCR derives from an adult who was a healthcare worker with PCR-confirmed SARS-CoV-2 infection or an uninfected control (not recorded which). In nucleotides, the CDR3 is TGTGCCAGCAGCCCCATTCTGCCACCTGGGGGACGTGAGCAGTTCTTC. It yields the protein CASSPILPPGGREQFF.